A selection of T cell receptor beta chains follows, all from one sample in a study of Graves' ophthalmopathy and Graves' hyperthyroidism. TCRdb itself ran the multiplex PCR reads through MiXCR, one entry per CDR3 protein. This table holds 650,000 to 800,000 distinct CDR3 sequences, roughly 41% found once. Sequenced material: peripheral blood. The source of these receptors is an adult man with Graves' ophthalmopathy. Each CDR3 is given with its conserved first and last residue. The order of the fields is CDR3 protein, CDR3 DNA, V gene, clone size, J gene, D gene. The D gene is left open where the match is weak. Some rows have no size entry. The others give once, few or many, or a class for an expanded clone.

CASSVGSGRIGYGYTF,TGTGCCAGCAGCGTAGGGTCCGGGAGGATAGGCTATGGCTACACCTTC,TRBV9,many,TRBJ1-2,.
CASRSYQETQCF,TGTGCCAGCAGATCGTACCAAGAGACCCAGTGCTTC,TRBV7-6,.,TRBJ2-5,.
CATSRSDRLEAFF,TGTGCCACCAGCAGATCGGACAGGCTTGAAGCTTTCTTT,TRBV15,many,TRBJ1-1,TRBD1
CASSVGEGTTYEQYF,TGTGCCAGCAGCGTAGGCGAAGGGACAACCTACGAGCAGTACTTC,TRBV10-2,.,TRBJ2-7,.
CASKQAANTEAFF,TGTGCCAGCAAACAGGCAGCTAACACTGAAGCTTTCTTT,TRBV5-6,many,TRBJ1-1,.
CASWTGALYGYTF,TGTGCCAGCTGGACAGGGGCCCTCTATGGCTACACCTTC,TRBV7-9,many,TRBJ1-2,TRBD1
CSARGPGGGETQYF,TGCAGTGCTAGAGGTCCGGGGGGCGGGGAGACCCAGTACTTC,TRBV20-1,many,TRBJ2-5,.
CASNGTGGEKLFF,TGTGCCAGCAACGGGACTGGTGGTGAAAAACTGTTTTTT,TRBV2,.,TRBJ1-4,.
CASSSQGAADYTF,TGTGCCAGCAGCTCACAGGGGGCGGCCGACTACACCTTC,TRBV7-3,many,TRBJ1-2,TRBD1
CASSSSGHYNSPLHF,TGTGCCAGCAGCTCTTCGGGACACTATAATTCACCCCTCCACTTT,TRBV5-8,.,TRBJ1-6,.
CASSFSRDLGTEAFF,TGCGCCAGCAGCTTTAGTAGGGATTTGGGCACTGAAGCTTTCTTT,TRBV5-1,many,TRBJ1-1,.
CASSSYPEGYTF,TGTGCCAGCAGTTCCTACCCTGAGGGCTACACCTTC,TRBV2,.,TRBJ1-2,.
CASSFTSGGPTTQYF,TGTGCCAGCAGCTTTACTAGCGGGGGCCCCACGACCCAGTACTTC,TRBV9,many,TRBJ2-5,TRBD2
CASTPWRDTSQPQHF,TGTGCCAGTACCCCGTGGAGGGACACCTCTCAGCCCCAGCATTTT,TRBV19,many,TRBJ1-5,.
CASSLGDRVQVEKLFF,TGTGCCAGCAGCTTAGGGGACAGGGTGCAGGTTGAAAAACTGTTTTTT,TRBV7-9,once,TRBJ1-4,TRBD1
CASSLQGAGQPQHF,TGTGCCAGCAGTTTACAGGGGGCAGGTCAGCCCCAGCATTTT,TRBV12-3/TRBV12-4,many,TRBJ1-5,TRBD1
CAWSASWNGYTF,TGTGCCTGGAGTGCGTCCTGGAATGGCTACACCTTC,TRBV30,few,TRBJ1-2,.
CASSYRGDRVNTEAFF,TGTGCCAGCAGCTACAGGGGCGACAGGGTGAACACTGAAGCTTTCTTT,TRBV7-8,many,TRBJ1-1,TRBD1
CASSEGVEVETQYF,TGTGCCAGCAGTGAGGGAGTCGAGGTAGAGACCCAGTACTTC,TRBV25-1,.,TRBJ2-5,.
CSAVRSETQYF,TGCAGTGCCGTAAGGAGCGAGACCCAGTACTTC,TRBV20-1,many,TRBJ2-5,.
CASSSGQTIAFF,TGTGCCAGCAGCAGCGGACAGACGATTGCTTTCTTT,TRBV5-6,many,TRBJ1-1,.
CASSSLLPNYGYTF,TGCGCCAGCAGCTCCCTCCTACCTAACTATGGCTACACCTTC,TRBV5-1,many,TRBJ1-2,.
CASSRNRVDVGYTF,TGCGCCAGCAGCCGGAATAGGGTGGATGTCGGCTACACCTTC,TRBV4-1,many,TRBJ1-2,.
CASSQVQGRNTIYF,TGTGCCAGCAGCCAAGTTCAGGGTAGAAACACCATATATTTT,TRBV5-4,.,TRBJ1-3,.
CASSHGTSRLGETQYF,TGTGCCAGCAGTCACGGGACTAGCCGACTTGGGGAGACCCAGTACTTC,TRBV6-6,many,TRBJ2-5,TRBD2
CATSRDMGSEQYF,TGTGCCACCAGCAGAGATATGGGGTCGGAGCAGTACTTC,TRBV15,.,TRBJ2-7,.
CASSFGSKNIQYF,TGTGCCAGCAGCTTTGGGTCGAAAAACATTCAGTACTTC,TRBV7-2,.,TRBJ2-4,.
CAISERGVSTEAFF,TGTGCCATCAGTGAGCGGGGGGTGAGCACTGAAGCTTTCTTT,TRBV10-3,many,TRBJ1-1,.
CASSQDREAYEQYF,TGTGCCAGCAGCCAGGACAGGGAAGCCTACGAGCAGTACTTC,TRBV7-9,.,TRBJ2-7,TRBD1
CAWSAGYSYGYTF,TGTGCCTGGAGTGCAGGCTACAGCTATGGCTACACCTTC,TRBV30,.,TRBJ1-2,.
CASSQGGLYEQYF,TGTGCCAGCAGCCAGGGGGGGCTTTACGAGCAGTACTTC,TRBV7-2,many,TRBJ2-7,.
CAISYRFNYGYTF,TGTGCCATCAGTTACAGGTTTAACTATGGCTACACCTTC,TRBV10-3,.,TRBJ1-2,.
CASSQGLLGELYF,TGTGCCAGCAGCCAAGGACTATTGGGGGAGCTGTACTTC,TRBV4-2,once,TRBJ2-7,.
CASSQVVLLDEQYF,TGCGCCAGCAGCCAAGTGGTGTTGCTTGACGAGCAGTACTTC,TRBV4-1,.,TRBJ2-7,.
CASSEGDQGPQHF,TGTGCCAGCAGTGAAGGCGACCAGGGGCCCCAGCATTTT,TRBV2,many,TRBJ1-5,.
CASSIQGDGELFF,TGTGCCAGTAGTATCCAGGGGGACGGGGAGCTGTTTTTT,TRBV19,many,TRBJ2-2,TRBD1
CASSLLDSLATNEKLFF,TGTGCCAGCAGTTTACTGGACAGCCTTGCAACTAATGAAAAACTGTTTTTT,TRBV11-1,.,TRBJ1-4,.
CATSRDSGHSGNTIYF,TGTGCCACCAGCAGAGATTCGGGACACTCTGGAAACACCATATATTTT,TRBV15,.,TRBJ1-3,.
CASSPGTGSPTYEQYF,TGTGCCAGCAGCCCCGGGACAGGGAGTCCCACCTACGAGCAGTACTTC,TRBV5-8,.,TRBJ2-7,TRBD1
CSGGLPGRTTTGELFF,TGCAGCGGGGGACTACCGGGACGGACGACCACCGGGGAGCTGTTTTTT,TRBV29-1,.,TRBJ2-2,TRBD2
CASSLLRGYEQYF,TGTGCCAGCAGCTTATTGAGGGGCTACGAGCAGTACTTC,TRBV13,.,TRBJ2-7,.
CASSIGVGSYEQYF,TGTGCCAGTAGTATAGGCGTGGGTTCCTACGAGCAGTACTTC,TRBV19,.,TRBJ2-7,.
CSVEDLGYRNTEAFF,TGCAGCGTTGAAGATCTTGGGTACAGGAACACTGAAGCTTTCTTT,TRBV29-1,.,TRBJ1-1,.
CASSVEQGARGYTF,TGTGCCAGCAGCGTTGAACAGGGGGCGCGGGGCTACACCTTC,TRBV25-1,.,TRBJ1-2,TRBD1
CAISVLTALNTGEDEQYF,TGTGCCATCAGTGTATTGACAGCCCTTAACACCGGGGAGGACGAGCAGTACTTC,TRBV10-3,.,TRBJ2-7,.
CSASAPGTSGFQETQYF,TGCAGTGCTTCAGCCCCCGGGACTAGCGGGTTCCAAGAGACCCAGTACTTC,TRBV20-1,few,TRBJ2-5,TRBD2
CATIGGNYGYTF,TGTGCCACGATAGGAGGGAACTATGGCTACACCTTC,TRBV6-2/TRBV6-3,few,TRBJ1-2,.
CASHTRRFQTDSNQPQHF,TGTGCCAGCCATACCCGAAGATTCCAGACTGATAGCAATCAGCCCCAGCATTTT,TRBV13,.,TRBJ1-5,.
CATSDRQGSAGETQYF,TGTGCCACCAGTGACCGACAGGGGAGCGCCGGGGAGACCCAGTACTTC,TRBV12-3/TRBV12-4,few,TRBJ2-5,TRBD1
CASSYGYTGELYF,TGTGCCAGCAGCTATGGATACACCGGGGAGCTGTACTTC,TRBV7-9,.,TRBJ2-7,.
CASSVRTSGRLNEQYF,TGTGCCAGCAGCGTCCGGACTAGCGGGAGACTAAACGAGCAGTACTTC,TRBV7-9,.,TRBJ2-7,TRBD2
CASNTRDRVRPQHF,TGTGCCAGCAACACCCGGGACAGGGTTCGGCCCCAGCATTTT,TRBV10-3,many,TRBJ1-5,TRBD1
CASSVGGTDLNTGELFF,TGTGCCAGCAGCGTTGGGGGGACGGACCTTAACACCGGGGAGCTGTTTTTT,TRBV7-2,.,TRBJ2-2,.
CASTGLLYGYTF,TGTGCCAGCACCGGGTTGCTTTATGGCTACACCTTC,TRBV2,many,TRBJ1-2,.
CASSIEWATNQPQYF,TGTGCCAGTAGTATAGAATGGGCCACCAATCAGCCCCAGTACTTC,TRBV19,.,TRBJ2-5,.
CASSLSLSGGEAFF,TGTGCCAGCAGTTTATCATTGAGTGGCGGTGAAGCTTTCTTT,TRBV27,few,TRBJ1-1,.
CASSEAVKDRGGLETQYF,TGTGCCAGCAGTGAGGCGGTGAAGGACAGGGGGGGCCTGGAGACCCAGTACTTC,TRBV25-1,.,TRBJ2-5,TRBD1
CASSLVRQETQHF,TGTGCCAGCAGCTTAGTCAGACAAGAGACCCAGCACTTC,TRBV11-2,.,TRBJ2-5,.
CASSHVGGNTGELFF,TGTGCCAGCAGCCATGTCGGGGGGAACACCGGGGAGCTGTTTTTT,TRBV4-2,.,TRBJ2-2,.
CSVYSANTGELFF,TGCAGCGTATATAGCGCGAACACCGGGGAGCTGTTTTTT,TRBV29-1,.,TRBJ2-2,.